This T cell receptor beta chain came from a study of CD8 T cells in ankylosing spondylitis (dated by TCRdb to 2015 to 2018). Notes on the research overall: The study profiled T cell receptor beta repertoires in healthy donors and ankylosing spondylitis patients to find disease-linked TCR variants. In total, the full study cohort was made up of nearly 110 healthy donors and roughly 27 ankylosing spondylitis patients. Peripheral blood was sampled, and synovial fluid was also collected from ankylosing spondylitis patients.

Germline trimming amounts to 9 bases on V and 4 bases on J, with 6 as the count of junction bases outside the gene matches. Its CDR3 holds 14 amino acids, cysteine through phenylalanine. The retained sequence is limited to the CDR3, 42 bases, with the frame set at the first base. The germline V gene sets CDR1 to ENHRY and CDR2 to SYGVKD. What the authors observed across the whole study: Significant enrichment of the disease-linked clones was reported in matched synovial fluid samples from ankylosing spondylitis patients. Some of the motif variants had been reported before in the synovial fluid and blood of reactive arthritis patients, a finding that suggests common disease-initiation mechanisms. In peripheral blood, the disease-linked clones were found at relatively low frequencies and had a CD8+ phenotype. A TCR beta motif of about 8 highly homologous amino acid variants appeared characteristic of blood from ankylosing spondylitis patients.

The sample holds many counts of this clonotype. Its antigen is unknown. Per-base quality was not reported, and no clone a single base away is much larger than it. Sequenced using an Illumina HiSeq 2500. Quantitative 5'-RACE with molecular barcodes was the method used to prepare the TCR beta libraries. On the study's bioinformatics: A new computational method, built on a probabilistic model of VDJ rearrangement, was used to identify disease-linked TCR variants. TCRdb passed the public sequencing reads through fastp at Q25 and MiXCR, retaining productive beta sequences. Merged by CDR3 protein, the rows form single entries marked with the most common genes and DNA. The V and J calls here are based on TCRdb, not the publication. The sample table holds around 430,000 distinct CDR3 sequences, of which roughly 17% were seen once. Approximately 1% of the sample is in the top ten clones.

This TCR was sampled from a male donor with ankylosing spondylitis. Sequencing used blood, either unsorted or a sorted T cell fraction (not recorded which). The rearrangement joined TRBV10-3 to TRBJ2-1; 10 junctional bases match TRBD2. The bases are TGTGCCATATCTAGCGGGAGAGGATACAATGAGCAGTTCTTC. Its amino acids are CAISSGRGYNEQFF.